This TCR beta chain was captured in a study of blood T cells in healthy people across ages. Findings and limits, study-wide: Expanded clonotype changes were possibly confounded by unknown donor CMV status.

This CDR3 is 16 amino acids long. CDR1 and CDR2 from the germline V gene are SEHNR and FQNEAQ (reference sequence). Trimming at V came to 1 base and at J to 3 bases, leaving 7 bases not matched to a gene. The authors ran a second PCR of roughly 6 to 12 cycles using a sample-barcoded 5' primer and a J-beta primer mix. From the 5' RACE reads, TCRdb called clonotypes with MiXCR, one entry per CDR3 protein. The data contain 1.2 million to 1.5 million distinct CDR3 sequences, roughly 40% of them singletons. Concerning this clonotype itself: Its antigen is not known.

The origin of this receptor is a young woman in good health. This chain connects TRBV7-9 to TRBJ2-3; TRBD2 agrees at 7 bases. What was sequenced was blood. The DNA of the CDR3 is TGTGCCAGCAGCTTAGTGTCGGGAGGAGGGACAGATACGCAGTATTTT. Protein: CASSLVSGGGTDTQYF. The complete variable domain, with remaining parts taken from reference TRBV7-9 and TRBJ2-3, reads DTGVSQNPRHKITKRGQNVTFRCDPISEHNRLYWYRQTLGQGPEFLTYFQNEAQLEKSRLLSDRFSAERPKGSFSTLEIQRTEQGDSAMYLCASSLVSGGGTDTQYFGPGTRLTVL.